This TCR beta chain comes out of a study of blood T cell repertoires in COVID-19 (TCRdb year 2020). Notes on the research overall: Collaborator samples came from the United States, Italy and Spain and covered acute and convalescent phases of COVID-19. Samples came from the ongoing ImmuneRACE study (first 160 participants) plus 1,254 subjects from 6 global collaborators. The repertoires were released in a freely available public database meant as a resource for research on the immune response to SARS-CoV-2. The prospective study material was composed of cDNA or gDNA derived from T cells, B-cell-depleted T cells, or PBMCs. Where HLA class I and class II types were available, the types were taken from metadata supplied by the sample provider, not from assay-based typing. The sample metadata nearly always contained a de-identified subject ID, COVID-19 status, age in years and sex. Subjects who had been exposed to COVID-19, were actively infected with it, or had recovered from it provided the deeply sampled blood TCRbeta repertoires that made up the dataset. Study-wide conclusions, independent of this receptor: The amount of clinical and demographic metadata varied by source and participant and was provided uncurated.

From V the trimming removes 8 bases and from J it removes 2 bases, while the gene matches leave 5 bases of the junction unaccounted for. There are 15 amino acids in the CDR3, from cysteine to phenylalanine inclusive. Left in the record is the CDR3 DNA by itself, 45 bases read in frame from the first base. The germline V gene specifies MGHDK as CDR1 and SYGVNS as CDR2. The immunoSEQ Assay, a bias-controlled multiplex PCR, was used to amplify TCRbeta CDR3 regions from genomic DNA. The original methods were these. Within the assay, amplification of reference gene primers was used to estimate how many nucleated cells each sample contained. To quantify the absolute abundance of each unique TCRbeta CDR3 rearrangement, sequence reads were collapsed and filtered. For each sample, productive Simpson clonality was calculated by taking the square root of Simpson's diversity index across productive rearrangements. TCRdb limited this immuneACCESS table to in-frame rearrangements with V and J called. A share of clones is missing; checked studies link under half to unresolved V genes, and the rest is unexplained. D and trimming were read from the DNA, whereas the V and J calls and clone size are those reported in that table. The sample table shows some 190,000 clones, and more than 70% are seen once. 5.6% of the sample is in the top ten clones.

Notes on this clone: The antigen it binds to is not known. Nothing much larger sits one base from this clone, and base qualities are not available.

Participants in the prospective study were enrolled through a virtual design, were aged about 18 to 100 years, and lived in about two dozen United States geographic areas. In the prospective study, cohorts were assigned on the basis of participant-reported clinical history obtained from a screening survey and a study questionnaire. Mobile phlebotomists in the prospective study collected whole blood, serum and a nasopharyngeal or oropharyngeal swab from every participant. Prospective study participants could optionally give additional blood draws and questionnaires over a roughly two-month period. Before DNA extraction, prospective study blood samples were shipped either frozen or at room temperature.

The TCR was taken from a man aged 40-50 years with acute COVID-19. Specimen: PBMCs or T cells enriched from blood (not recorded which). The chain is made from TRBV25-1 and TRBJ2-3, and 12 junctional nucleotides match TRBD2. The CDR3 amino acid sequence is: CASGRTSGTTDTQYF. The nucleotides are TGTGCCAGCGGACGGACTAGCGGGACCACAGATACGCAGTATTTT. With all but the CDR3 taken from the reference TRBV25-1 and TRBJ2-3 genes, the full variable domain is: EADIYQTPRYLVIGTGKKITLECSQTMGHDKMYWYQQDPGMELHLIHYSYGVNSTEKGDLSSESTVSRIRTEHFPLTLESARPSHTSQYLCASGRTSGTTDTQYFGPGTRLTVL.